What follows are 29 T cell receptor beta chains derived from one specimen sequenced in a study of blood T cell repertoires in COVID-19. Clones were read by immunoSEQ multiplex PCR, and TCRdb kept only the in-frame ones, dropping some. The table lists some 120,000 clones, 65% to 90% of them singletons, with roughly 6.7% in the top ten. The specimen sequenced was peripheral blood. The receptors stem from a man older than 75 with active or convalescent COVID-19.

This chain links TRBV7-3 with TRBJ1-5; 11 nucleotides align to TRBD1. Germline CDR1 SGHTA, CDR2 FQGTGA. V was pared by 2 bases and J by 0 bases, with 12 bases of the junction left unmatched. CDR3 length: 20 amino acids. The CDR3 loop is CASSLFPRDRGSYSNQPQHF. CDR3 sequence (DNA): TGTGCCAGCAGCTTATTCCCCCGGGACAGGGGGTCCTATAGCAATCAGCCCCAGCATTTT.

The chain is built from TRBV11-2 and TRBJ2-5; 7 nucleotides align to TRBD1. CDR1 SGHAT and CDR2 FQNNGV come from the germline V gene. After removal of 8 bases from V and 5 bases from J, the junction contained 14 bases not matched to a gene. This CDR3 has 15 residues. The CDR3 is CASRAATGSRETQYF. In nucleotides, the CDR3 is TGTGCCAGCCGCGCGGCGACAGGGTCGCGGGAGACCCAGTACTTC.

J is TRBJ2-3 and V is TRBV12-3 or TRBV12-4; no firm D call. V was clipped by 6 bases and J by 4 bases, with 11 bases between them. This CDR3 is built from 13 residues. CDR3 sequence reads: CASRAQSPDTQYF. The CDR3 bases are TGTGCCAGCAGGGCACAGAGCCCAGATACGCAGTATTTT.

The chain uses TRBV15 and TRBJ1-1, with a possible D match to TRBD1 (6 bases). V lost 3 bases and J 5 bases, leaving 16 bases between the germline ends. This CDR3 is built from 15 residues. The germline gives CDR1 LNHNV, CDR2 YYDKDF (reference sequence). The CDR3 coding sequence is TGTGCCACCAGCAGGGGGGGGGCGGGCAGGACTGAAGCTTTCTTT. Protein sequence: CATSRGGAGRTEAFF.

V gene TRBV14 combines with J gene TRBJ2-1, with a tentative D call TRBD2 (6 bases). Germline CDR1 is SGHDN and CDR2 is FVKESK. Trimming took 3 bases from V and 3 from J, leaving 12 bases between them. The CDR3 is 15 amino acids. The chain's CDR3 is CASSQGRQVYNEQFF. As DNA, the CDR3 is TGTGCCAGCAGCCAGGGGAGGCAGGTCTACAATGAGCAGTTCTTC.

The chain has TRBV11-1 and TRBJ2-2; TRBD1 agrees at 7 bases. Germline V gene sequence: CDR1 SGHAT, CDR2 FQDESV (reference sequence). V dropped 6 bases and J dropped 6; count of bases not matched to a gene: 4. CDR3 length: 13 amino acids. In DNA, the CDR3 is TGTGCCAGCAGAAGACAGGGATCCGGGGAGCTGTTTTTT. Protein: CASRRQGSGELFF.

The V call is TRBV4-1, the J call TRBJ1-2; unclear D gene. This CDR3 comprises 15 residues. V was cut by 1 base and J by 2 bases, with 11 bases left in between. Germline CDR1 is MGHRA and CDR2 is YSYEKL. CDR3 DNA: TGCGCCAGCAGCCAAGGACGAGGGTACAACTATGGCTACACCTTC. Translation gives CASSQGRGYNYGYTF.

This chain connects TRBV19 to TRBJ1-5; unclear D gene. The germline V gene has CDR1 LNHDA and CDR2 SQIVND (reference sequence). The CDR3 spans 12 residues. Trimming left V 7 bases short and J 6 bases short, with 10 bases between. In DNA form, the CDR3 reads TGTGCCAGTATCGGGGAGGTTCAGCCCCAGCATTTT. It is translated as CASIGEVQPQHF. Complete variable domain (other parts from reference TRBV19 and TRBJ1-5): DGGITQSPKYLFRKEGQNVTLSCEQNLNHDAMYWYRQDPGQGLRLIYYSQIVNDFQKGDIAEGYSVSREKKESFPLTVTSAQKNPTAFYLCASIGEVQPQHFGDGTRLSIL.

The V and J genes are TRBV24-1 and TRBJ2-2, with D unresolved. CDR1 and CDR2 (germline): KGHDR, SFDVKD. The CDR3 contains 14 residues. V was pared by 3 bases and J by 4 bases, with 8 bases between. The CDR3 spells CATSDPPGTGELFF. In DNA, the CDR3 is TGTGCCACCAGTGATCCGCCGGGCACCGGGGAGCTGTTTTTT.

The chain couples TRBV7-2 to TRBJ2-3; no reliable D call. This CDR3 spans 15 amino acids. Trimming left V 1 base short and J 4 bases short, with 12 bases between. Germline V gene sequence: CDR1 SGHTA, CDR2 FQGNSA. The CDR3 DNA reads as TGTGCCAGCAGCTTAGGACTTTCCCTGGCAGATACGCAGTATTTT. It codes for CASSLGLSLADTQYF.

The chain couples TRBV9 to TRBJ2-2; D call uncertain. Germline CDR1 and CDR2: SGDLS and YYNGEE. The CDR3 extends over 14 amino acids. The V end lost 4 bases, the J end lost 0 bases, and 7 bases lay between the germline ends. The CDR3 DNA reads TGTGCCAGCAGCTTTAATTCGAACACCGGGGAGCTGTTTTTT. Translating it yields CASSFNSNTGELFF.

The CDR3, as DNA: TGTGCCAGCAGCTCCAGGACAGATTACACTGAAGCTTTCTTT. Its protein product is CASSSRTDYTEAFF. This chain joins TRBV5-6 and TRBJ1-1; possible D gene TRBD1, 6 bases. The CDR3 covers 14 residues. CDR1 and CDR2 (germline): SGHDT, YYEEEE. Trimming left V 3 bases short and J 3 bases short, with 12 bases between. Together with reference TRBV5-6 and TRBJ1-1, the CDR3 gives the full variable domain: DAGVTQSPTHLIKTRGQQVTLRCSPKSGHDTVSWYQQALGQGPQFIFQYYEEEERQRGNFPDRFSGHQFPNYSSELNVNALLLGDSALYLCASSSRTDYTEAFFGQGTRLTVV.

This clone was observed at least ten times. V gene TRBV5-1 combines with J gene TRBJ1-1; 8 nucleotides align to TRBD1. V dropped 4 bases and J dropped 11; count of bases not matched to a gene: 16. Per germline, CDR1 SGHRS and CDR2 YFSETQ. This CDR3 is 15 amino acids long. CDR3 sequence (DNA): TGCGCCAGCAGCCGAGGTTATGAGACAGGGGTTGAGGCTTTCTTT. Translation: CASSRGYETGVEAFF.

Concerning this clone: The junction shows a germline mismatch at one end, possibly a read error. The gene calls are TRBV30 and TRBJ2-7; perhaps TRBD2 as D (6 bases). This CDR3 comprises 16 residues. The germline V gene encodes CDR1 GTSNPN and CDR2 SVGIG (reference sequence). The DNA for the CDR3 is TGTGCCTGGAGCGGCCCCGCCCGGGAGACCTCCTACGGGCAGTACTTC. This encodes CAWSGPARETSYGQYF.

This clone was counted between two and nine times. The rearrangement uses TRBV24-1 and TRBJ2-5, with TRBD2 identical over 7 bases. The CDR3 consists of 13 residues. With 5 bases clipped from V and 1 base from J, the junction kept 0 bases outside the gene matches. Germline V gives CDR1 KGHDR, CDR2 SFDVKD. The CDR3 sequence is CATSASGQETQYF. In DNA form, the CDR3 reads TGTGCCACCAGTGCTAGCGGCCAAGAGACCCAGTACTTC.

The V call is TRBV29-1, the J call TRBJ2-3, with 7 bases matching TRBD1. This CDR3 comprises 15 residues. The V gene's germline CDR1 is SQVTM and CDR2 ANQGSEA. V shed 0 bases and J 5 bases; nucleotides not matched to a gene: 8. The CDR3 DNA sequence: TGCAGCGTTGAAGATACAGGGGCCGGTAGAGATACGCAGTATTTT. Its protein product is CSVEDTGAGRDTQYF.

There are a few counts of this clone. The V call is TRBV7-2, the J call TRBJ2-7; a weak D match, TRBD2 (6 bases). The CDR3 runs 14 residues. The germline gives CDR1 SGHTA, CDR2 FQGNSA. V lost 7 bases to trimming and J lost 5 bases, with 18 bases between them. The CDR3 here is CASTPDFTGDEQYF. The CDR3 DNA reads TGTGCCAGCACCCCGGACTTTACGGGAGACGAGCAGTACTTC.

This rearrangement joins TRBV5-1 to TRBJ2-5, with D possibly being TRBD2 (6 bases). This CDR3 spans 13 amino acids. The germline gives CDR1 SGHRS, CDR2 YFSETQ. V lost 0 bases and J 4 bases, leaving 7 bases between the germline ends. CDR3 nucleotides: TGCGCCAGCAGCTTGGGTAGCGGAGAGACCCAGTACTTC. Translation gives CASSLGSGETQYF.

The rearrangement uses TRBV7-9 and TRBJ2-3; 7 nucleotides match TRBD2. The CDR3 is made up of 19 amino acids. The V gene's germline CDR1 is SEHNR and CDR2 FQNEAQ (reference sequence). J lost 6 bases, V lost 5 bases, and 23 bases had no gene match. In DNA form, the CDR3 reads TGTGCCAGCAGCCCAAAGGGCCAGTCTGGACTAGGTGGCATGGATACGCAGTATTTT. The encoded protein is CASSPKGQSGLGGMDTQYF.

V gene TRBV5-1 combines with J gene TRBJ2-7, with 8 bases matching TRBD2. V shed 0 bases and J 4 bases; nucleotides not matched to a gene: 6. The CDR3 runs 15 residues. Germline loops: CDR1 SGHRS, CDR2 YFSETQ. CDR3 in amino acids: CASSLDGTSIYEQYF. As DNA, the CDR3 is TGCGCCAGCAGCTTGGACGGGACTAGTATTTACGAGCAGTACTTC.

This clone was seen only a few times. The rearrangement uses TRBV3-1 (or the pseudogene TRBV3-2) and TRBJ2-7; D is possibly TRBD2 (6 bases). Germline V gene data show CDR1 as LGHDT and CDR2 as YNNKEL (reference sequence). Trimming removed 1 base from V and 3 bases from J, with 10 bases in between. There are 14 residues in the CDR3. In DNA form, the CDR3 reads TGTGCCAGCAGCCAAGGGGGGGACGGCTACGAGCAGTACTTC. This sequence encodes CASSQGGDGYEQYF.

The CDR3 sequence is CATRTGYTEAFF. In nucleotides, the CDR3 is TGTGCCACCCGGACAGGTTACACTGAAGCTTTCTTT. The chain couples TRBV15 to TRBJ1-1, with TRBD1 identical over 7 bases. Germline loops: CDR1 LNHNV, CDR2 YYDKDF (reference sequence). The CDR3 contains 12 residues. After removal of 8 bases from V and 3 bases from J, the junction contained 3 bases not matched to a gene.

The chain carries TRBV5-8 and TRBJ1-3; no reliable D call. The V end was cut by 0 bases, the J end by 0 bases, with 7 bases between. The CDR3 has 15 residues. The germline gives CDR1 SGHTS, CDR2 YDEGEE. The CDR3 DNA reads as TGTGCCAGCAGCTTGGGGCAGGACTCTGGAAACACCATATATTTT. This encodes CASSLGQDSGNTIYF.

The gene calls are TRBV5-1 and TRBJ2-1; the D gene is possibly TRBD2 (5 bases). CDR1 is SGHRS, CDR2 YFSETQ, per germline. This CDR3 comprises 13 residues. Trimming shortened V by 4 bases and J by 7 bases, and 12 bases separated the two germline ends. The DNA of the CDR3 is TGCGCCAGCAGCCCTAGCCCGAGGAATGAGCAGTTCTTC. Translation: CASSPSPRNEQFF.

V is TRBV7-2 and J is TRBJ2-3, with 12 bases matching TRBD2. The CDR3 has 15 residues. Germline assignment: CDR1 SGHTA and CDR2 FQGNSA. The trim removed 5 bases at V and 6 bases at J, leaving 6 bases unmatched. DNA of the CDR3: TGTGCCAGCAGCCGCCCGACTAGCGGGAGCGATACGCAGTATTTT. Translation: CASSRPTSGSDTQYF.

The V gene is TRBV24-1, the J gene TRBJ2-3, with D perhaps TRBD1 (6 bases). The CDR3 has 14 amino acids. V was cut by 9 bases and J by 5 bases, with 17 bases left in between. The germline gives CDR1 KGHDR, CDR2 SFDVKD. The CDR3 DNA reads TGTGCCACCGGGGGCCGGGCGGGTAGAGATACGCAGTATTTT. Residues: CATGGRAGRDTQYF.

This chain joins TRBV5-5 and TRBJ2-7, with 11 bases matching TRBD2. Germline CDR1 is SGHKS and CDR2 is YYEKEE (reference sequence). J was trimmed by 6 bases and V by 1 base; bases with no gene match: 3. CDR3 length equals 14 residues. The CDR3 here is CASSLPLAGGEQYF. CDR3 sequence (DNA): TGTGCCAGCAGCTTGCCGCTAGCGGGGGGCGAGCAGTACTTC.

The chain joins TRBV19 to TRBJ1-3; D perhaps matches TRBD1 (6 bases). The length of the CDR3 is 15 residues. Trimming cost V 3 bases and J 4 bases, with 13 bases left between them. Looked up from germline, CDR1 is LNHDA and CDR2 is SQIVND (reference sequence). The CDR3 DNA reads TGTGCCAGTAGTATCAGCGGGACATTAGGAAACACCATATATTTT. Translation: CASSISGTLGNTIYF.

This chain links TRBV5-6 with TRBJ2-7; the match to TRBD2 covers 9 bases. The CDR3 totals 14 residues. V lost 3 bases to trimming and J lost 6 bases; unmatched junction nucleotides: 7. The germline V gene encodes CDR1 SGHDT and CDR2 YYEEEE. The chain's CDR3 is CASSWGLARGEQYF. As DNA, the CDR3 is TGTGCCAGCAGCTGGGGACTAGCAAGAGGCGAGCAGTACTTC.